A single sample gave rise to the 26 T cell receptor beta chains below, sequenced in a study of OX40 agonist ivuxolimab in advanced cancers. The protocol was immunoSEQ multiplex PCR, while the TCRdb copy is restricted to in-frame clones and leaves out a portion. Counted here are tens of thousands of clones, roughly 77% occurring once; the ten biggest clones make up approximately 0.69%. The sample was CD4+ or CD8+ T cells sorted from blood, taken in a trial of the OX40 agonist ivuxolimab. These receptors all come from an adult with an advanced solid tumor such as melanoma, head and neck, liver or kidney cancer.

The chain joins TRBV7-3 to TRBJ1-2; TRBD1 agrees at 9 bases. V lost 4 bases to trimming and J lost 6 bases; unmatched junction nucleotides: 12. Germline V CDR1 and CDR2: SGHTA, FQGTGA. CDR3 length equals 16 residues. The CDR3 nucleotides are TGTGCCAGCAGCTCCGACCGGAGGGGACAGGGTGATGGCTACACCTTC. Translated: CASSSDRRGQGDGYTF.

The chain joins TRBV6-1 to TRBJ2-1; 9 bases align to TRBD1. In germline, CDR1 is MNHNS, CDR2 SASEGT. Trimming removed 0 bases from V and 8 bases from J; junction bases left unmatched: 5. The length of the CDR3 is 15 residues. As DNA, the CDR3 is TGTGCCAGCAGTGAAGCGTACAGGGGGCGGGATGAGCAGTTCTTC. It yields the protein CASSEAYRGRDEQFF.

The rearrangement links TRBV6-1 to TRBJ1-1; D call uncertain. Trimming shortened V by 6 bases and J by 0 bases, and 2 bases separated the two germline ends. The CDR3 runs 11 residues. Germline V lookup: CDR1 MNHNS, CDR2 SASEGT. The CDR3: CASRLNTEAFF. For the CDR3, the DNA is TGTGCCAGCAGGTTGAACACTGAAGCTTTCTTT.

The chain has TRBV6-1 and TRBJ2-5; the D is unclear. The end of the DNA is better explained by TRBJ2-7, so the J call may be wrong. Germline V gene sequence: CDR1 MNHNS, CDR2 SASEGT. There are 10 residues in the CDR3. CDR3: CASSEYEQYF. The CDR3 DNA follows: TGTGCCAGCAGTGAATACGAGCAGTACTTC.

The V call is TRBV5-1, the J call TRBJ1-6; D is ambiguous. Germline values: CDR1 SGHRS, CDR2 YFSETQ. V was shortened by 4 bases and J by 7 bases, with 12 bases between the two germline ends. CDR3 length: 14 amino acids. The CDR3 loop is CASSPGERNSPLHF. CDR3 bases: TGCGCCAGCAGCCCTGGCGAGAGAAATTCACCCCTCCACTTT. The variable domain in full, with the rest retrieved from reference TRBV5-1 and TRBJ1-6, is KAGVTQTPRYLIKTRGQQVTLSCSPISGHRSVSWYQQTPGQGLQFLFEYFSETQRNKGNFPGRFSGRQFSNSRSEMNVSTLELGDSALYLCASSPGERNSPLHFGNGTRLTVT.

CDR3 loop: CASSLEGPMNTEAFF. The DNA of the CDR3 is TGCGCCAGCAGCTTGGAGGGACCCATGAACACTGAAGCTTTCTTT. The chain employs TRBV5-1 and TRBJ1-1; a weak D match, TRBD1 (5 bases). CDR1 and CDR2 (germline): SGHRS, YFSETQ. V lost 0 bases to trimming and J lost 0 bases, with 9 bases between them. This CDR3 region has 15 residues.

The chain has TRBV5-1 and TRBJ2-5; the D gene is possibly TRBD2 (5 bases). Looked up from germline, CDR1 is SGHRS and CDR2 is YFSETQ. The germline V and J ends were trimmed by 0 bases and 5 bases, with 8 bases remaining between them. The CDR3 length is 13 residues. CDR3 region: CASSLERRETQYF. CDR3 nucleotides: TGCGCCAGCAGCTTGGAACGGAGGGAGACCCAGTACTTC.

The CDR3, as DNA: TGTGCCAGCAGCCCCCTCAGGGGGGGCGGGGGGGCCGGGGAGCTGTTTTTT. Its translation is CASSPLRGGGGAGELFF. V usage is TRBV5-4 and J usage is TRBJ2-2; TRBD2 matches 9 bases. Trimming removed 4 bases from V and 6 bases from J; junction bases left unmatched: 13. Germline V gives CDR1 SGHNT, CDR2 YYREEE (reference sequence). This CDR3 is 17 amino acids long.

The rearrangement joins TRBV14 to TRBJ1-4; a possible D gene is TRBD1 (6 bases). The CDR3 sequence is 13 residues long. Trimming left V 4 bases short and J 5 bases short, with 8 bases between. The V gene's germline CDR1 is SGHDN and CDR2 FVKESK. CDR3 coding DNA: TGTGCCAGCAGCCTTGGACAGAATGAAAAACTGTTTTTT. It codes for CASSLGQNEKLFF.

The rearrangement joins TRBV6-5 to TRBJ2-2; 12 bases fit TRBD2. This CDR3 has 16 amino acids. The germline V gene has CDR1 MNHEY and CDR2 SVGAGI. Trimming cost V 4 bases and J 5 bases; bases outside gene matches: 5. CDR3 in DNA: TGTGCCAGCAGTTCCCTAGCGGGGGGGCTTACCGGGGAGCTGTTTTTT. Residues: CASSSLAGGLTGELFF.

The chain has TRBV5-1 and TRBJ2-2, with unresolved D. The germline gives CDR1 SGHRS, CDR2 YFSETQ. Trimming removed 0 bases from V and 4 bases from J, with 4 bases in between. There are 13 residues in the CDR3. The CDR3 nucleotides are TGCGCCAGCAGCTTGGAGTTCACCGGGGAGCTGTTTTTT. As protein: CASSLEFTGELFF.

The chain has TRBV5-1 and TRBJ2-7; 9 bases align to TRBD1. V shed 4 bases, J shed 2 bases, and the junction held 7 bases outside the gene matches. There are 15 residues in the CDR3. Germline CDR1 and CDR2: SGHRS and YFSETQ. CDR3 bases: TGCGCCAGCAGCCCTGGACAGGGGACGGCCTACGAGCAGTACTTC. It encodes CASSPGQGTAYEQYF.

The rearrangement links TRBV6-6 to TRBJ1-4; D is uncertain. The CDR3 loop spans 14 amino acids. In germline, CDR1 is MNHNY, CDR2 SVGAGI (reference sequence). The V end lost 6 bases, the J end lost 0 bases, and 8 bases lay between the germline ends. This chain's CDR3 is CASSDGATNEKLFF. The DNA of the CDR3 is TGTGCCAGCAGCGACGGTGCAACTAATGAAAAACTGTTTTTT.

This clone was seen only a few times. The chain joins TRBV7-9 to TRBJ1-6, with no clear D. The length of the CDR3 is 13 residues. The V and J ends lost 5 bases and 10 bases respectively, with 12 bases between them. Germline CDR1 SEHNR, CDR2 FQNEAQ (reference sequence). CDR3 region: CASSHPRSSPLHF. As DNA, the CDR3 is TGTGCCAGCAGCCACCCTAGGAGCTCACCCCTCCACTTT.

The table lists this clone with a count of one. The chain uses TRBV5-5 and TRBJ1-3, with 7 bases fitting TRBD1. Germline lookup yields CDR1 SGHKS and CDR2 YYEKEE (reference sequence). The CDR3 has 16 amino acids. J lost 1 base, V lost 0 bases, and 4 bases had no gene match. The CDR3 DNA sequence: TGTGCCAGCAGCTTGGAGGGGGCAAGATCTGGAAACACCATATATTTT. Translated: CASSLEGARSGNTIYF.

The chain combines TRBV10-3 with TRBJ1-1, with 7 bases fitting TRBD1. V dropped 6 bases and J dropped 1; count of bases not matched to a gene: 5. This CDR3 is 14 amino acids long. The germline gives CDR1 ENHRY, CDR2 SYGVKD. Written as DNA, the CDR3 is TGTGCCATCAGACGAGAGGGGGCGAACACTGAAGCTTTCTTT. It is translated as CAIRREGANTEAFF.

J is TRBJ1-6 and V is TRBV2, with 10 nucleotides matching TRBD1. Per the germline V gene, CDR1 is SNHLY and CDR2 is FYNNEI. V lost 2 bases to trimming and J lost 9 bases; unmatched junction nucleotides: 4. CDR3 size: 15 residues. The CDR3 is CASSEFGQGGSPLHF. The DNA of the CDR3 is TGTGCCAGCAGTGAATTTGGACAGGGGGGTTCACCCCTCCACTTT.

The chain combines TRBV10-3 with TRBJ1-2; 8 bases map to TRBD1. J gave up 8 bases and V 5 bases, and 7 bases lay outside the gene matches. The germline V gene has CDR1 ENHRY and CDR2 SYGVKD. CDR3 size: 13 residues. The CDR3 loop reads CAISPGGTAGYTF. Written as DNA, the CDR3 is TGTGCCATCAGTCCAGGGGGCACAGCAGGCTACACCTTC.

This chain connects TRBV5-1 to TRBJ1-1; TRBD1 might be the D (5 bases). The V gene's germline CDR1 is SGHRS and CDR2 YFSETQ. The CDR3 loop spans 15 amino acids. V shed 5 bases and J shed 5 bases, with 19 bases lying between them. The CDR3 sequence: CASRGRQGWGTEAFF. DNA for the CDR3: TGCGCCAGCAGGGGGCGACAAGGCTGGGGGACTGAAGCTTTCTTT.

The chain is built from TRBV4-2 and TRBJ1-2; D might be TRBD1 (5 bases). Germline lookup yields CDR1 LGHNA and CDR2 YNFKEQ. The CDR3 spans 16 residues. Between the trimmed V and J ends, which lost 3 bases and 0 bases, there was a span of 14 bases. CDR3 in amino acids: CASSQTVYGPNYGYTF. For the CDR3, the DNA is TGTGCCAGCAGCCAGACAGTCTACGGTCCTAACTATGGCTACACCTTC.

DNA of the CDR3: TGTGCCAGTAGTATAGGACAGGGGGCCCGCCAAGAGACCCAGTACTTC. Amino acids: CASSIGQGARQETQYF. The chain combines TRBV19 with TRBJ2-5; the match to TRBD1 covers 10 bases. This CDR3 region has 16 residues. V trimming: 1 base; J trimming: 1 base; junction bases outside the gene matches: 3. Germline CDR1 and CDR2: LNHDA and SQIVND (reference sequence). Full variable domain (outside the CDR3, taken from reference TRBV19 and TRBJ2-5): DGGITQSPKYLFRKEGQNVTLSCEQNLNHDAMYWYRQDPGQGLRLIYYSQIVNDFQKGDIAEGYSVSREKKESFPLTVTSAQKNPTAFYLCASSIGQGARQETQYFGPGTRLLVL.

The V call is TRBV5-1, the J call TRBJ2-4, with 10 bases that match TRBD1. The CDR3 has 14 amino acids. Germline CDR1 SGHRS, CDR2 YFSETQ. Germline trimming cut 4 bases from V and 6 bases from J; bases unmatched to any gene: 4. Here the CDR3 reads CASSPRQGANIQYF. The CDR3 DNA reads TGCGCCAGCAGCCCAAGACAGGGGGCAAACATTCAGTACTTC.

This clone was seen a single time. The genes are TRBV15 and TRBJ2-3, with 13 bases aligning to TRBD2. The CDR3 sequence is 15 residues long. Per the germline V gene, CDR1 is LNHNV and CDR2 is YYDKDF (reference sequence). Germline trimming cut 9 bases from V and 3 bases from J; bases unmatched to any gene: 6. In DNA form, the CDR3 reads TGTGCCACAATACTAGCGGGGGGGCCGACAGATACGCAGTATTTT. Translated: CATILAGGPTDTQYF.

This clone showed up just once. This chain joins TRBV7-2 and TRBJ2-3, with D perhaps matching TRBD1 (6 bases). Trimming pared 5 bases from V and 3 bases from J, leaving 12 bases between. CDR1 and CDR2 from the germline V gene are SGHTA and FQGNSA. CDR3 length: 14 amino acids. CDR3 nucleotides: TGTGCCAGCAGCACAGGGTCCCAGACAGATACGCAGTATTTT. It yields the protein CASSTGSQTDTQYF.

This rearrangement joins TRBV28 to TRBJ1-1, with 8 bases matching TRBD1. CDR1 and CDR2 from the germline V gene are MDHEN and SYDVKM. V was clipped by 2 bases and J by 6 bases; unmatched bases: 5. The CDR3 runs 14 residues. The CDR3 DNA reads TGTGCCAGCAGTTTAGAACAGGGGGATGCTGAAGCTTTCTTT. Residues: CASSLEQGDAEAFF.

J is TRBJ1-2 and V is TRBV11-3; 7 bases agree with TRBD1. Unmatched junction bases numbered 9, after V lost 5 bases and J lost 3 bases. The germline V gene has CDR1 SGHNT and CDR2 YENEEA. This CDR3 region has 15 residues. The CDR3 coding sequence is TGTGCCAGCAGCCTAGGGGGACAGAGCGACTATGGCTACACCTTC. Protein product: CASSLGGQSDYGYTF.